The clone carrying this T cell receptor beta chain was counted a single time. The antigen remains undetermined. The CDR3 is made up of 16 amino acids. V lost 5 bases, J lost 8 bases, and 12 bases stayed unmatched. Germline V CDR1 and CDR2: SEHNR, FQNEAQ (reference sequence). The data originate from a study of human T cells and chemical hapten exposure. Study background: Patients were mainly female, each with alopecia areata, totalis or universalis.

Time point of the sample: patch test 1, 2 weeks after DPC sensitization. The treatment is: therapeutic diphenylcyclopropenone sensitization with weekly scalp DPC. TCRdb ran MiXCR on the RACE reads and lists one entry per CDR3 protein. The top ten hold 8.4% of the sample, which has nearly 350,000 distinct CDR3 sequences, around 7% seen once. Whole-study results and caveats: DPC sensitization left the count of TCRs above 1 in 1000 unchanged.

The sample consisted of whole blood, taken in connection with sensitization to the hapten diphenylcyclopropenone (DPC). This chain connects TRBV7-9 to TRBJ1-2; 12 nucleotides agree with TRBD1. This sequence originates from a young woman with alopecia areata. Some clones in this sample may be carry-over from other donors' samples. CDR3 DNA sequence: TGTGCCAGCAGCCGATTTAGGGACGGGACAGGGGGCGGCTACACCTTC. Encoded protein: CASSRFRDGTGGGYTF.